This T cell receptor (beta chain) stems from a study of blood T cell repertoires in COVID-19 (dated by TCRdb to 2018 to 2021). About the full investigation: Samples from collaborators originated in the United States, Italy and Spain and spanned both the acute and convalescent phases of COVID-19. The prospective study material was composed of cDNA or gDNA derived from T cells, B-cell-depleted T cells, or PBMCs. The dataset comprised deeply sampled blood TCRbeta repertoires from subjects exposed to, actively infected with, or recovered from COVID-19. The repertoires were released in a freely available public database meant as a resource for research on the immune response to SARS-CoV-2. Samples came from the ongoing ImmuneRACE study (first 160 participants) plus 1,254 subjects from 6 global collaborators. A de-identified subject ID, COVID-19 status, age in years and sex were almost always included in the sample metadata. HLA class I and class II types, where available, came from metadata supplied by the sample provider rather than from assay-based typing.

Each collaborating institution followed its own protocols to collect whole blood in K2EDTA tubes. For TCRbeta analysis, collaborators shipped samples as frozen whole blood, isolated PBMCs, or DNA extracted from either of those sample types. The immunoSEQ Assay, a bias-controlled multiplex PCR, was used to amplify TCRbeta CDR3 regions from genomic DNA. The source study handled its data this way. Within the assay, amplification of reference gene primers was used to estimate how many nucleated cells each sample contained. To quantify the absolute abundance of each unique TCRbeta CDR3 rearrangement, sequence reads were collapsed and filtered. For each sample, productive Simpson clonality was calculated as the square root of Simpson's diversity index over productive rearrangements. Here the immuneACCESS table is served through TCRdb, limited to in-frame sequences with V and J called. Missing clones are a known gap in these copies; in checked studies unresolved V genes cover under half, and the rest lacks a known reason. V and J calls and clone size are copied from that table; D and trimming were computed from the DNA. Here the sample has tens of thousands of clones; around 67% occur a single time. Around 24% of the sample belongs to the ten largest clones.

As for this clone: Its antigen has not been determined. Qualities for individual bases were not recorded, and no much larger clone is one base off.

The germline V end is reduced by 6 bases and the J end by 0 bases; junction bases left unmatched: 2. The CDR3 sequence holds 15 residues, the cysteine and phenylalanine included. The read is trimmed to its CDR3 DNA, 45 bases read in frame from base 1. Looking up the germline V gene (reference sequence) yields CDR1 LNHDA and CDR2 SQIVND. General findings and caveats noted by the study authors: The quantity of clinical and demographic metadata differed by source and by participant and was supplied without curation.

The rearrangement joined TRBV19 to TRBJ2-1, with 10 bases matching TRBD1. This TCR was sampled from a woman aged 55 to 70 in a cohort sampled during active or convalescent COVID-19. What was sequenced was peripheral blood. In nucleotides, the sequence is TGTGCCAGTAGCCGGACAGGGGGCTCCTACAATGAGCAGTTCTTC. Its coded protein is CASSRTGGSYNEQFF.